These T cell receptor beta chains were read from a single sample in a study of Ad26.COV2.S vaccination and SARS-CoV-2 variants. The protocol was immunoSEQ multiplex PCR, while the TCRdb copy is restricted to in-frame clones and leaves out a portion. The table has more than 300,000 clones, around four fifths seen once. The sample was peripheral blood, taken in a trial of Ad26.COV2.S vaccine versus placebo. These TCRs come from a person between 18 and 65 years old who received the Ad26.COV2.S COVID-19 vaccine or a placebo. CDR3s include the opening cysteine and the closing phenylalanine or tryptophan. The D gene is left open where the match is weak. Not all rows give a size; the values are once, few, many and, for expanded clones, a class.

TRBV18	.	TRBJ1-6	.	CASSPIRDDNSPLHF	TGTGCCAGCTCACCGATCCGGGACGATAATTCACCCCTCCACTTT
TRBV9	.	TRBJ1-1	.	CASRRTAEEDTEAFF	TGTGCCAGCAGAAGGACCGCCGAGGAGGACACTGAAGCTTTCTTT
TRBV11-2	.	TRBJ1-3	.	CASSLDFGRDDSGNTIYF	TGTGCCAGCAGCTTAGATTTCGGCAGGGACGACTCTGGAAACACCATATATTTT
TRBV19	TRBD1	TRBJ1-6	once	CASSVYTGESPLHF	TGTGCCAGTAGTGTCTATACAGGGGAATCACCCCTCCACTTT
TRBV6-2/TRBV6-3	TRBD1	TRBJ1-5	.	CASSYVTGGTRENQPQHF	TGTGCCAGCAGTTACGTCACAGGGGGCACGCGAGAAAATCAGCCCCAGCATTTT
TRBV5-1	.	TRBJ2-3	once	CASSPALSADTPMITDTQYF	TGCGCCAGCAGCCCAGCCCTTAGCGCGGACACCCCAATGATCACAGATACGCAGTATTTT
TRBV10-3	TRBD2	TRBJ2-7	.	CAITESGGARYEQYF	TGTGCCATCACTGAAAGCGGGGGGGCCCGTTACGAGCAGTACTTC
TRBV3-1/TRBV3-2	TRBD2	TRBJ2-1	.	CASSQVGGSYEQFF	TGTGCCAGCAGCCAAGTGGGGGGGTCATATGAGCAGTTCTTC
TRBV5-5	TRBD2	TRBJ2-5	.	CASSLSLAGGYQETQYF	TGTGCCAGCAGCTTGAGCCTAGCGGGGGGCTATCAAGAGACCCAGTACTTC
TRBV6-1	TRBD1	TRBJ1-5	once	CASSDVGQGVQHF	TGTGCCAGCAGTGATGTAGGACAGGGGGTCCAGCATTTT
TRBV27	.	TRBJ2-7	once	CASSLDHRVYEQYF	TGTGCCAGCAGTTTAGACCACAGGGTCTACGAGCAGTACTTC
TRBV30	.	TRBJ1-3	.	CAWSPLSSGNTIYF	TGTGCCTGGAGCCCCCTGAGCTCTGGAAACACCATATATTTT
TRBV28	TRBD1	TRBJ1-4	.	CASSWDREKTNEKLFF	TGTGCCAGCAGTTGGGACAGGGAGAAGACTAATGAAAAACTGTTTTTT